The source of this TCR beta chain is a study of OX40 agonist ivuxolimab in advanced cancers. About the study as a whole: Ivuxolimab was a fully human IgG2 agonistic monoclonal antibody targeting the costimulatory receptor OX40 (CD134). The paper reports the monotherapy dose-escalation portion (N = 52 patients) of the phase I ivuxolimab trial. A male proportion of roughly 80% and a mean age of approximately 61 years, ranging from about 20 to 79, were recorded for the dose-escalation cohort. Intravenous ivuxolimab was administered to patients every 2 weeks at six dose levels: 0.01, 0.1, 0.3, 1.5, 3 and 10 mg/kg. Peripheral TCRbeta sequencing aimed to test whether ivuxolimab altered TCR sequence diversity and caused clonal T-cell expansion. Among the roughly 52 dose-escalation patients, around 20 had hepatocellular carcinoma, roughly 15 melanoma, 9 renal cell carcinoma and 9 head and neck cancer. Partial responses were achieved by three dose-escalation patients, of whom one had hepatocellular carcinoma and two had cutaneous melanoma. Prior anti-PD-1, anti-PD-L1 or anti-CTLA-4 therapy was permitted, and checkpoint inhibitors had been received by 40% to 50% of dose-escalation patients. What the study reported, not specific to this receptor: In the 0.1-3.0 mg/kg groups, partial responders were among the patients with the lowest normalized peripheral clonal expansion, particularly in CD8+ T cells. On average, CD8+ T cells showed more expanded clones than CD4+ T cells after ivuxolimab. Clonal expansion of both CD4+ and CD8+ blood T cells was observed from baseline to week 6 at doses 0.1 to 3.0 mg/kg. The antigen specificity of the peripheral T cells that underwent clonal expansion was not determined. Low levels of normalized T-cell clonal expansion were also seen in some patients who did not respond.

Genomic DNA was isolated from the sorted cells so that the TCRbeta CDR3 region could be sequenced. The immunoSEQ Assay was used to sequence the TCRbeta CDR3 regions. Here the immuneACCESS table is served through TCRdb, limited to in-frame sequences with V and J called. Missing clones are a known gap in these copies; in checked studies unresolved V genes cover under half, and the rest lacks a known reason. The sample table contains some 54,000 clones; only one count was recorded for approximately 80% of them. The ten largest account for roughly 4.5% of the sample. Turning to this clone: Its antigen remains undetermined. One base away there is no much larger clone; base qualities are not given.

The trial excluded patients who had a history of autoimmune disease or were on systemic immunosuppression. Peripheral blood for TCR sequencing was collected from all dose cohorts at baseline, on cycle 4 day 1, and on cycle 7 day 1. Samples came from an open-label, multicenter, first-in-human phase I dose-escalation trial of ivuxolimab. Adults with locally advanced or metastatic melanoma, renal cell, hepatocellular, or head and neck squamous cell carcinoma were enrolled in the trial. CD4+ and CD8+ T cells were sorted separately from peripheral blood before TCR sequencing. From a lookup of the germline V gene, CDR1 and CDR2 are SGHRS and YFSETQ. The CDR3, from cysteine to phenylalanine, totals 13 residues. Left in the record is the CDR3 DNA by itself, 39 bases read in frame from the first base. V is shortened by 4 bases, J by 2 bases, and the region joining them spans 9 bases.

The TCR sequence derives from an adult with an advanced solid tumor such as melanoma, head and neck, liver or kidney cancer. The chain was built from TRBV5-1 and TRBJ2-5; there is no confident call for the D gene. Here the sequenced sample was CD4+ or CD8+ T cells sorted from blood, taken in a trial of the OX40 agonist ivuxolimab. This receptor carries the CDR3 CASSRTPQETQYF. Here is the DNA: TGCGCCAGCAGCCGGACCCCTCAAGAGACCCAGTACTTC.